This T cell receptor beta chain is from a study of T-cell memory formation after mild COVID-19. Study-level background: For the most part, TCR clusters were specific to one donor.

Germline values: CDR1 MDHEN, CDR2 SYDVKM. V was cut by 6 bases and J by 3 bases, with 7 bases left in between. The CDR3 runs to 12 residues. On this clonotype: Its antigen is still unknown.

Study-wide results and limits: The appearance of some responding clones in pre-infection memory suggested that cross-reactive memory joined. Largely, contracting CD4+ clones fell within CM and EM, and contracting CD8+ clones within EMRA.

TCRdb re-analysed the 5' RACE reads in MiXCR, keeping a single row per CDR3 protein. The profile shows 400,000 to 500,000 distinct CDR3 sequences, about 19% of them singletons. The TCR comes from an adult woman who had mild COVID-19 (a few samples of this study predate the infection). Cell type and time point are not known. Sequencing was performed on PBMCs or a T cell subset sorted from them (not recorded which). The chain carries TRBV28 and TRBJ2-3; D call uncertain. This CDR3 reads CASSLWTDTQYF. The CDR3 bases are TGTGCCAGCAGCCTTTGGACAGATACGCAGTATTTT.